This T cell receptor beta chain originates from a study of T cell repertoires in cytomegalovirus infection. The CDR3 is 16 amino acids. Per the germline V gene, CDR1 is MGHDK and CDR2 is SYGVNS. Trimming removed 1 base from V and 2 bases from J; junction bases left unmatched: 4. TCRdb used MiXCR to reprocess the reads, holding one entry per CDR3 protein. The data contain about 130,000 distinct CDR3 sequences, 7.5% to 9% of them singletons. This clonotype was picked up a small number of times. This receptor was obtained from a human donor in good health (CMV status not recorded). Some clones in this sample may be carry-over from other donors' samples. The chain employs TRBV25-1 and TRBJ2-7; 11 nucleotides align to TRBD1. Sequenced input: PBMCs. DNA of the CDR3: TGTGCCAGCAGTGAATCGGACAGGGGGCGGACCTACGAGCAGTACTTC. As protein: CASSESDRGRTYEQYF.